One and the same sample provided the 9 T cell receptor beta chains below, sequenced in a study of blood T cell repertoires in COVID-19. Measured with immunoSEQ multiplex PCR; TCRdb has only the in-frame clones, and not every one. This sample has 150,000 to 200,000 clones; about 88% occur once, and the top ten carry over 7%. Sequencing was performed on peripheral blood. Source of these receptors: a woman of 80 years or more in a cohort sampled during active or convalescent COVID-19.

The chain joins TRBV29-1 to TRBJ2-1; D remains ambiguous. The CDR3 is made up of 14 amino acids. Germline assignment: CDR1 SQVTM and CDR2 ANQGSEA. Trimming removed 7 bases from V and 1 base from J, with 14 bases in between. CDR3 amino acids: CSAYIRRSYNEQFF. In nucleotides, the CDR3 is TGCAGCGCCTACATTCGGCGGTCCTACAATGAGCAGTTCTTC.

The CDR3 here is CASSSGGSLCTF. The CDR3 DNA reads as TGTGCCAGCAGTTCAGGGGGTAGTCTTTGCACCTTC. The chain carries TRBV28 and TRBJ1-2; 7 nucleotides match TRBD1. V gave up 4 bases and J gave up 13 bases; unmatched junction bases: 9. The germline V gene has CDR1 MDHEN and CDR2 SYDVKM. The CDR3 totals 12 residues.

V usage is TRBV12-3 or TRBV12-4 and J usage is TRBJ1-1; maybe TRBD1 (5 bases). The CDR3 has 13 residues. The V gene lost 7 bases and the J gene lost 10 bases, with 19 bases spanning the gap. CDR3 in amino acids: CASTLGGYNAAFF. The CDR3 DNA reads as TGTGCCAGCACTCTTGGGGGGTATAATGCAGCTTTCTTT.

The J gene is TRBJ1-5, the V gene TRBV4-2; TRBD1 aligns across 7 bases. J was trimmed by 5 bases and V by 3 bases; bases with no gene match: 10. The V gene's germline CDR1 is LGHNA and CDR2 YNFKEQ. The CDR3 runs 16 residues. As DNA, the CDR3 is TGTGCCAGCAGCCAGACAGGGAATTCATTGCATCAGCCCCAGCATTTT. It codes for CASSQTGNSLHQPQHF.

The chain employs TRBV2 and TRBJ1-2; 7 bases are a match to TRBD1. The CDR3 has 14 amino acids. V lost 6 bases, J lost 0 bases, and 4 bases stayed unmatched. Per germline, CDR1 SNHLY and CDR2 FYNNEI. CDR3 sequence: CASSGDRANYGYTF. Here the CDR3 DNA reads TGTGCCAGCAGCGGGGACAGAGCTAACTATGGCTACACCTTC.

This clone came up once. J is TRBJ1-1 and V is TRBV7-9; D gene uncertain. V was cut by 2 bases and J by 3 bases, with 7 bases left in between. Germline loops: CDR1 SEHNR, CDR2 FQNEAQ (reference sequence). This CDR3 contains 13 residues. CDR3 coding DNA: TGTGCCAGCAGCTTACATCTAGACACTGAAGCTTTCTTT. Translation gives CASSLHLDTEAFF. The entire variable domain, with the rest obtained from reference TRBV7-9 and TRBJ1-1, is as follows: DTGVSQNPRHKITKRGQNVTFRCDPISEHNRLYWYRQTLGQGPEFLTYFQNEAQLEKSRLLSDRFSAERPKGSFSTLEIQRTEQGDSAMYLCASSLHLDTEAFFGQGTRLTVV.

The chain carries TRBV18 and TRBJ2-1, with 9 bases identical to TRBD2. Looked up from germline, CDR1 is KGHSH and CDR2 is LQKENI. Germline trimming cut 2 bases from V and 5 bases from J; bases unmatched to any gene: 7. The CDR3 spans 16 residues. The CDR3 protein is CASSPAGLAGDNEQFF. CDR3 in DNA: TGTGCCAGCTCACCAGCAGGGTTAGCGGGAGACAATGAGCAGTTCTTC.

This chain uses TRBV5-1 with TRBJ2-1, with 7 bases matching TRBD2. Germline V gives CDR1 SGHRS, CDR2 YFSETQ. This CDR3 is 17 amino acids long. The J segment lost 5 bases and the V segment lost 3 bases, leaving 14 bases of the junction unmatched. CDR3 residues: CASSSGNWAGADNEQFF. The CDR3 bases are TGCGCCAGCAGCTCCGGTAATTGGGCGGGAGCGGACAATGAGCAGTTCTTC.

V gene TRBV2 combines with J gene TRBJ2-3, with 12 bases identical to TRBD2. CDR1 and CDR2 from the germline V gene are SNHLY and FYNNEI. The V and J ends lost 4 bases and 1 base, in that order; junction bases with no gene match: 3. The CDR3 contains 16 residues. The CDR3 here is CASSALAGGRTDTQYF. In DNA form, the CDR3 reads TGTGCCAGCAGTGCACTAGCGGGGGGACGCACAGATACGCAGTATTTT.